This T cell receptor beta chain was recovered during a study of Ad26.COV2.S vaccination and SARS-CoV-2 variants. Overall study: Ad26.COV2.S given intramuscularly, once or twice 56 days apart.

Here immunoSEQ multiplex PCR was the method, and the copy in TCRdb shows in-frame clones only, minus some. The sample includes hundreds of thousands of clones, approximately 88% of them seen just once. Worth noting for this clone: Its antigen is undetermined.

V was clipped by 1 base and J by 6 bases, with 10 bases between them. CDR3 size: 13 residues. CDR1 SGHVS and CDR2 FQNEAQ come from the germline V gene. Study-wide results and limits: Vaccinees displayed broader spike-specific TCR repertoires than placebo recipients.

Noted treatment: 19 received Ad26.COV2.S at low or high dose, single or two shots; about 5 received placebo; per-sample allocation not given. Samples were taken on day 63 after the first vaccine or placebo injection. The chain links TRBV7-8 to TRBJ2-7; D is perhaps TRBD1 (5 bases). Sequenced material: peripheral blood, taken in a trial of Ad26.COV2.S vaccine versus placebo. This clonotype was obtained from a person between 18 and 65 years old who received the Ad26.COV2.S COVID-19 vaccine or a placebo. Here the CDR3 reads CASSLDRLREQYF. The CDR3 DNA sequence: TGTGCCAGCAGCTTAGACAGGCTCCGCGAGCAGTACTTC.